The sequence of this TCR beta chain was determined in a study of T cell changes during pregnancy in multiple sclerosis. Using immunoSEQ multiplex PCR, the repertoire was profiled, and TCRdb retains in-frame clones only, with some absent. The data hold 57,000 or so clones, with around 90% observed a single time. Sequenced material: peripheral blood, taken in the first trimester of pregnancy. The sequence came from a female donor with multiple sclerosis, enrolled in a pregnancy study.

The CDR3 nucleotides read TGTGCCAGCAGCTCCGGGACTACACAGCCATCCTACGAGCAGTACTTC. Translation: CASSSGTTQPSYEQYF. This sequence joins TRBV21-1 and TRBJ2-7; TRBD2, the table's D call, lacks a check against the DNA. TRBV21-1 is a pseudogene locus. The length of the CDR3 is 16 residues.